What follows are 14 T cell receptor beta chains derived from one specimen sequenced in a study of shared clonotypes between healthy human individuals. Clones were sequenced by immunoSEQ multiplex PCR, and TCRdb holds only the in-frame ones, with some missing. This sample has over a million clones, with 75% to 85% found just once. The sample consisted of memory CD4+ T cells from PBMCs. Sample subset: CD45RA-negative fraction. Every receptor here comes from a man aged 18 to 29 in good health. Some clones in this sample may be carry-over from other donors' samples.

J is TRBJ2-1 and V is TRBV30; a weak D match, TRBD2 (6 bases). Germline CDR1 is GTSNPN and CDR2 is SVGIG (reference sequence). The CDR3 is 11 amino acids. The CDR3 loop reads CASRGYNEQFF. The CDR3 DNA reads TGTGCTTCTCGGGGGTACAATGAGCAGTTCTTC.

The chain uses TRBV7-3 and TRBJ2-3, with D maybe TRBD1 (5 bases). The CDR3 sequence is 15 residues long. Germline assignment: CDR1 SGHTA and CDR2 FQGTGA. V gave up 5 bases and J gave up 4 bases, with 16 bases separating them. CDR3 region: CASSLMGQGADTQYF. The CDR3 region has the DNA TGTGCCAGCAGCCTAATGGGGCAGGGTGCAGATACGCAGTATTTT.

This clone was observed many times. This same CDR3 is encoded by further DNA sequences in the sample. The rearrangement joins TRBV25-1 to TRBJ2-5; 12 bases agree with TRBD2. This CDR3 is 15 amino acids long. The germline CDR1 and CDR2 sequences are MGHDK and SYGVNS. Unmatched junction bases numbered 7, after V lost 6 bases and J lost 5 bases. The CDR3 spells CASSRLAGVGETQYF. Written as DNA, the CDR3 is TGTGCCAGCAGCCGACTAGCGGGAGTCGGTGAGACCCAGTACTTC.

As DNA, the CDR3 is TGTGCCAGCAGCTCGGTAGAATCTGAAGCTTTCTTT. Encoded protein: CASSSVESEAFF. This chain links TRBV6-6 with TRBJ1-1; no clear D. The CDR3 contains 12 residues. Germline CDR1 is MNHNY and CDR2 is SVGAGI (reference sequence). V was trimmed by 6 bases and J by 6 bases, leaving 11 bases between them.

The genes are TRBV6-1 and TRBJ2-7; 9 bases line up with TRBD2. The CDR3 covers 12 residues. The germline gives CDR1 MNHNS, CDR2 SASEGT. V shed 8 bases, J shed 4 bases, and the junction held 3 bases outside the gene matches. CDR3 DNA: TGTGCCAGCGGACTAGCGCAGTACGAGCAGTACTTC. It encodes CASGLAQYEQYF.

The chain employs TRBV7-8 and TRBJ2-1; 10 bases map to TRBD2. The CDR3 extends over 18 amino acids. Looked up from germline, CDR1 is SGHVS and CDR2 is FQNEAQ. The V and J ends lost 0 bases and 9 bases, in that order; junction bases with no gene match: 14. The CDR3 region is CASSLAGGTSGKRGEQFF. CDR3 in DNA: TGTGCCAGCAGCTTAGCGGGGGGAACTAGCGGGAAGCGGGGTGAGCAGTTCTTC.

This clone occurred many times. This chain joins TRBV2 and TRBJ1-2; D remains ambiguous. Germline CDR1 reads SNHLY; CDR2 reads FYNNEI. The CDR3 consists of 13 residues. Trimming removed 6 bases at V and 4 bases at J, with 12 bases between. This chain's CDR3 is CASSDRALYGYTF. CDR3 coding DNA: TGTGCCAGCAGCGACCGGGCCCTCTATGGCTACACCTTC.

This chain joins TRBV5-5 and TRBJ2-7; the D gene could be TRBD1 or TRBD2 (7 bases each). V was clipped by 2 bases and J by 5 bases, with 14 bases between them. Looked up from germline, CDR1 is SGHKS and CDR2 is YYEKEE (reference sequence). The CDR3 covers 14 residues. The chain's CDR3 is CASSFPQGTNEQYF. CDR3 nucleotides: TGTGCCAGCAGCTTCCCACAGGGGACTAACGAGCAGTACTTC.

The rearrangement uses TRBV7-8 and TRBJ2-1; D is unresolved. The CDR3 has 15 residues. V was cut by 4 bases and J by 0 bases, with 10 bases left in between. CDR1 SGHVS and CDR2 FQNEAQ come from the germline V gene. CDR3 residues: CASSSPVGSYNEQFF. The CDR3 DNA reads TGTGCCAGCAGCTCGCCAGTGGGCTCCTACAATGAGCAGTTCTTC.

The chain combines TRBV5-1 with TRBJ2-1; D may correspond to TRBD1 or TRBD2 (5 bases each). Germline-derived CDR1 and CDR2 are SGHRS and YFSETQ. The CDR3 consists of 15 residues. V lost 0 bases to trimming and J lost 8 bases, with 15 bases between them. CDR3 in amino acids: CASSLEGNSGDEQFF. The CDR3 DNA reads as TGCGCCAGCAGCTTGGAGGGGAACAGCGGCGATGAGCAGTTCTTC.

The V call is TRBV4-1, the J call TRBJ2-1, with TRBD2 matching over 7 bases. In germline, CDR1 is MGHRA, CDR2 YSYEKL. Unmatched junction bases numbered 5, after V lost 0 bases and J lost 9 bases. This CDR3 has 14 residues. The CDR3 loop is CASSQDEGTTEQFF. The CDR3 coding sequence is TGCGCCAGCAGCCAAGATGAGGGGACTACTGAGCAGTTCTTC.

The V call is TRBV5-6, the J call TRBJ2-7; possible D gene TRBD2, 5 bases. From germline, CDR1 is SGHDT and CDR2 YYEEEE. Trimming cost V 2 bases and J 2 bases, with 11 bases left between them. The length of the CDR3 is 14 residues. CDR3 nucleotides: TGTGCCAGCAGCTTCGGGCGGGCCACCTACGAGCAGTACTTC. This sequence encodes CASSFGRATYEQYF.

This clone came up once. J is TRBJ2-2 and V is TRBV5-1; TRBD2 agrees at 11 bases. Trimming cost V 1 base and J 4 bases; bases outside gene matches: 3. The germline gives CDR1 SGHRS, CDR2 YFSETQ. This CDR3 contains 16 residues. The DNA of the CDR3 is TGCGCCAGCAGCTTGCAACTAGCGGGAGCCACCGGGGAGCTGTTTTTT. It translates to CASSLQLAGATGELFF.

This clone occurred a few times. The chain combines TRBV6-6 with TRBJ2-2; D perhaps matches TRBD2 (7 bases). Germline CDR1 reads MNHNY; CDR2 reads SVGAGI (reference sequence). The CDR3 is made up of 15 amino acids. Trimming took off 7 bases at V and 3 bases at J, with 15 bases between the two ends. The CDR3 DNA reads TGTGCCAGCACTGGACAGCGGGAACACACCGGGGAGCTGTTTTTT. This gives the protein CASTGQREHTGELFF.